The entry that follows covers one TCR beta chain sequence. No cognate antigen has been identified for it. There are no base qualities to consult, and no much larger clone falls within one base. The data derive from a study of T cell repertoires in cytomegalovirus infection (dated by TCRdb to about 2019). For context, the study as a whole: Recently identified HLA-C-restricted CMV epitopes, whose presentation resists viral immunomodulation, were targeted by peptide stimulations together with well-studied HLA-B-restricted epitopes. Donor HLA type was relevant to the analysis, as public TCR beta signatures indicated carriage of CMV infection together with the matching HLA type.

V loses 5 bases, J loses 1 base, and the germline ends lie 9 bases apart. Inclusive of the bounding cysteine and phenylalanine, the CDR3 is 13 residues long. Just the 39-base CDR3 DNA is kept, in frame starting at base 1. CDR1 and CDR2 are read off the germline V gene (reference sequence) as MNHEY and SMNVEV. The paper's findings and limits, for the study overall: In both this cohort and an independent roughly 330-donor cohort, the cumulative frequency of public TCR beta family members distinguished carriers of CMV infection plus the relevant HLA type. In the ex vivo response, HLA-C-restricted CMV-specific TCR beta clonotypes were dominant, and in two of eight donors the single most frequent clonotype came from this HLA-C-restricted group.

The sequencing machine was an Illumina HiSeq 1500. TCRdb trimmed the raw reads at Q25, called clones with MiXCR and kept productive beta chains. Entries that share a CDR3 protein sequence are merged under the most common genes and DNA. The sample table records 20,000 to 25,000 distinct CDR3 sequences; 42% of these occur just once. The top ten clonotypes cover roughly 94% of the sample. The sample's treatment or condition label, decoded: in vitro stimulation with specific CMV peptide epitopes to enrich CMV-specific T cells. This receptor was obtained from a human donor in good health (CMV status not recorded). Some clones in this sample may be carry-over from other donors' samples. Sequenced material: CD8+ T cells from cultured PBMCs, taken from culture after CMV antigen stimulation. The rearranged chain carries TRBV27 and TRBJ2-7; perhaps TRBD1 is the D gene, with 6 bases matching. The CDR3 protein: CASSKDRSYEQYF. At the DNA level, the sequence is TGTGCCAGCAGTAAGGACAGATCCTACGAGCAGTACTTC.